One and the same sample provided the 26 T cell receptor beta chains below, sequenced in a study of molecular identifiers for immune sequencing clone quantification. TCRdb re-called the PCR reads with MiXCR, one entry per CDR3 protein. The data hold approximately 100,000 distinct CDR3 sequences, with around a third observed a single time. Source material: naive CD8+ T cells from blood, with Jurkat cell RNA spiked in. Subset described: FACS-sorted CD8+CD4-CCR7+CD45RA+ naive T cells. Receptors originate from a human donor in good health. Some libraries in this study had Jurkat cell RNA spiked in.

Concerning this clonotype itself: This may stem from a read error, because a much larger clone lies one nucleotide away. This chain links TRBV6-6 with TRBJ2-2, with a possible D match to TRBD2 (5 bases). CDR3 size: 15 residues. Trimming stripped 7 bases from V and 6 bases from J, with 18 bases between. CDR1 and CDR2 (germline): MNHNY, SVGAGI (reference sequence). The CDR3 DNA sequence: TGTGCCAGCACCCTCCCGGAGGTCGGCGCCGGGGAGCTGTTTTTT. It specifies CASTLPEVGAGELFF.

For this clonotype: One base away lies a much larger clone, so this may be a sequencing read error. The genes are TRBV7-9 and TRBJ2-4; perhaps TRBD2 as D (6 bases). This CDR3 region has 11 residues. The germline CDR1 and CDR2 sequences are SEHNR and FQNEAQ (reference sequence). The CDR3 DNA reads as TGTGCCGGCAGCTCACTAGCCACTCAGTACTTC. Protein sequence: CAGSSLATQYF. Using reference TRBV7-9 and TRBJ2-4 for the parts outside the CDR3, the full variable domain is DTGVSQNPRHKITKRGQNVTFRCDPISEHNRLYWYRQTLGQGPEFLTYFQNEAQLEKSRLLSDRFSAERPKGSFSTLEIQRTEQGDSAMYLCAGSSLATQYFGAGTRLSVL.

V and J are TRBV28 and TRBJ2-2, with a tentative D call TRBD2 (5 bases). This CDR3 comprises 18 residues. In germline, CDR1 is MDHEN, CDR2 SYDVKM. Between the trimmed V and J ends, which lost 4 bases and 3 bases, there was a span of 21 bases. The DNA for the CDR3 is TGTGCCAGCAGTTCAGACATTATAGCGAGAGACCACACCGGGGAGCTGTTTTTT. It codes for CASSSDIIARDHTGELFF.

About this clonotype: This may stem from a read error, because a much larger clone lies one nucleotide away. The chain couples TRBV28 to TRBJ2-7, with D hard to call. The CDR3 is 13 residues long. Per the germline V gene, CDR1 is MDHEN and CDR2 is SYDVKM. V shed 2 bases and J shed 3 bases, with 8 bases lying between them. The CDR3 loop is CASSLPGDYEQYF. The CDR3 DNA is TGTGCCAGCAGTTTACCTGGCGACTACGAGCAGTACTTC.

This clonotype was seen just once. Since no conserved phenylalanine or tryptophan closes the CDR3, a read error is the likely cause. The chain recombines TRBV6-2 or TRBV6-3 with TRBJ2-7, with D possibly TRBD1 on 6 matching bases. The CDR3 sequence is 15 residues long. Looked up from germline, CDR1 is MNHEY and CDR2 is SVGEGT. Trimming left V 4 bases short and J 2 bases short, with 15 bases between. This CDR3 is CASSSSWDNTYEQYI. CDR3 DNA: TGTGCCAGCAGTTCCTCATGGGACAACACCTACGAGCAGTACATC.

This clonotype was seen ten or more times. The chain employs TRBV29-1 and TRBJ2-6, with D hard to call. This CDR3 is 16 amino acids long. Trimming took off 1 base at V and 0 bases at J, with 10 bases between the two ends. CDR1 is SQVTM and CDR2 is ANQGSEA in the germline V gene. The CDR3, as DNA: TGCAGCGTTGAAGGGGCCATTCCCTCTGGGGCCAACGTCCTGACTTTC. It codes for CSVEGAIPSGANVLTF.

Of note for this clonotype: At one of its ends the junction is not consistent with the germline gene, which may arise from a read error. The chain employs TRBV28 and TRBJ1-3, with 7 bases that match TRBD1. Germline-derived CDR1 and CDR2 are MDHEN and SYDVKM. The CDR3 has 14 amino acids. The CDR3 loop reads CASKQGSSGNTKYF. The CDR3 coding sequence is TGTGCCAGCAAACAGGGGAGCTCTGGAAACACCAAATATTTT.

The sample holds many counts of this clonotype. The chain couples TRBV7-2 to TRBJ2-5; 8 bases are shared with TRBD2. V shed 5 bases and J 1 base; nucleotides not matched to a gene: 6. Germline V lookup: CDR1 SGHTA, CDR2 FQGNSA. The CDR3 loop spans 15 amino acids. The CDR3 spells CASSRLAIFQETQYF. The CDR3 DNA is TGTGCCAGCAGCCGACTAGCGATCTTCCAAGAGACCCAGTACTTC.

J is TRBJ1-2 and V is TRBV20-1; D remains ambiguous. The CDR3 consists of 14 residues. The V gene's germline CDR1 is DFQATT and CDR2 SNEGSKA (reference sequence). Trimming shortened V by 2 bases and J by 2 bases, and 12 bases separated the two germline ends. CDR3 in DNA: TGCAGTGCTAGATCCCAGACGGGGAACTATGGCTACACCTTC. It is translated as CSARSQTGNYGYTF.

About this clonotype: A much larger clone differs by one base, so this may be a read error. V usage is TRBV4-1 and J usage is TRBJ1-5; D is undetermined. V lost 7 bases and J lost 0, with 13 bases in between. From germline, CDR1 is MGHRA and CDR2 YSYEKL. This CDR3 region has 15 residues. The CDR3 loop reads CASTPEYYSNQPQHF. The CDR3 DNA reads as TGCGCCAGCACGCCCGAGTATTATAGCAATCAGCCCCAGCATTTT.

Notes on this clonotype: The CDR3 does not end in the conserved phenylalanine or tryptophan, so this is likely a read error. The CDR3 region is CASSAAGNRDTEAFL. CDR3 coding DNA: TGTGCCAGCAGCGCGGCAGGAAACAGGGACACTGAAGCTTTCTTA. This chain connects TRBV9 to TRBJ1-1; possibly TRBD1 for D (6 bases). Per the germline V gene, CDR1 is SGDLS and CDR2 is YYNGEE. The germline V and J ends were trimmed by 3 bases and 3 bases, with 15 bases remaining between them. There are 15 residues in the CDR3.

In this sample, this clonotype turned up many times. The chain is built from TRBV2 and TRBJ2-1, with a tentative D call TRBD2 (6 bases). This CDR3 comprises 13 residues. V was trimmed by 2 bases and J by 8 bases, leaving 10 bases between them. The germline V gene has CDR1 SNHLY and CDR2 FYNNEI. The DNA of the CDR3 is TGTGCCAGCAGTGAAACTAGCATCGATGAGCAGTTCTTC. It encodes CASSETSIDEQFF.

The chain uses TRBV28 and TRBJ2-1; 8 bases match TRBD1. The germline V gene has CDR1 MDHEN and CDR2 SYDVKM. The J segment lost 5 bases and the V segment lost 4 bases, leaving 7 bases of the junction unmatched. The CDR3 loop spans 15 amino acids. The CDR3 DNA reads TGTGCCAGCAGTTATTACAGGGGGTCGGACAATGAGCAGTTCTTC. Translated: CASSYYRGSDNEQFF.

The chain couples TRBV2 to TRBJ2-3, with 13 bases lining up with TRBD2. The CDR3 spans 15 residues. Unmatched junction bases numbered 5, after V lost 9 bases and J lost 2 bases. From germline, CDR1 is SNHLY and CDR2 FYNNEI. Here the CDR3 reads CARTGTSGVTDTQYF. In nucleotides, the CDR3 is TGTGCCAGGACGGGGACTAGCGGGGTCACAGATACGCAGTATTTT.

This clonotype was detected many times. The chain combines TRBV19 with TRBJ1-1, with 9 nucleotides matching TRBD1. J was trimmed by 3 bases and V by 7 bases; bases with no gene match: 3. Germline CDR1 and CDR2: LNHDA and SQIVND (reference sequence). The CDR3 has 13 amino acids. The CDR3 loop is CASKTGGYTEAFF. CDR3 nucleotide sequence: TGTGCCAGTAAGACAGGGGGATACACTGAAGCTTTCTTT.

This chain links TRBV4-2 with TRBJ2-7, with 11 bases aligning to TRBD2. The CDR3 loop spans 13 amino acids. Trimming cost V 4 bases and J 10 bases; bases outside gene matches: 6. Per germline, CDR1 LGHNA and CDR2 YNFKEQ. CDR3 sequence reads: CASSLPGLAVQYF. The CDR3 DNA reads as TGTGCCAGCAGCCTGCCGGGACTAGCGGTACAGTACTTC.

This clonotype has only one observation. The final CDR3 position lacks the conserved phenylalanine or tryptophan, pointing to a likely read error. The limits of the CDR3 on the DNA are not certain, so only TCRdb's listed CDR3 is given. This chain links TRBV21-1 with TRBJ2-2; the D call of TRBD1 is as the table states it, not checked on the DNA. TRBV21-1 constitutes a pseudogene. The CDR3 spans 17 residues, counting both ends. CDR3 sequence: CASSKVVGQANTGELFS.

This clonotype was detected only a few times. This CDR3 reads CSATDPGHFSYEQYF. As DNA, the CDR3 is TGCAGTGCAACCGACCCGGGACACTTCTCCTACGAGCAGTACTTC. The rearrangement links TRBV20-1 to TRBJ2-7; a weak D match, TRBD1 (6 bases). The CDR3 covers 15 residues. Between the trimmed V and J ends, which lost 6 bases and 0 bases, there was a span of 18 bases. Germline V gene sequence: CDR1 DFQATT, CDR2 SNEGSKA (reference sequence).

This clonotype was seen just once. This may come from a read error, since a much larger clone is one base off. The rearrangement joins TRBV5-4 to TRBJ2-3; 7 positions agree with TRBD2. CDR1 is SGHNT and CDR2 is YYREEE in the germline V gene (reference sequence). This CDR3 has 15 residues. The CDR3 DNA is TGTGCCAGCAGTCCCAGCGGGGCTAGCACAGATACGCCGTATTTT. It translates to CASSPSGASTDTPYF.

There are many counts of this clonotype. The chain has TRBV29-1 and TRBJ1-1, with D unclear. V was cut by 4 bases and J by 1 base, with 7 bases left in between. The CDR3 has 12 amino acids. Germline values: CDR1 SQVTM, CDR2 ANQGSEA. The CDR3 DNA is TGCAGCGTTGGACAACCGAACACTGAAGCTTTCTTT. Encoded protein: CSVGQPNTEAFF.

There are many counts of this clonotype. The chain is built from TRBV28 and TRBJ2-3; 7 nucleotides match TRBD2. The trim removed 5 bases at V and 10 bases at J, leaving 18 bases unmatched. The V gene's germline CDR1 is MDHEN and CDR2 SYDVKM. The CDR3 runs to 16 residues. This chain's CDR3 is CASSPGLAGWAPAQYF. CDR3 nucleotide sequence: TGTGCCAGCAGTCCGGGGTTAGCGGGCTGGGCTCCGGCGCAGTATTTT.

The chain is built from TRBV6-4 and TRBJ1-5; a possible D gene is TRBD1 (5 bases). Per germline, CDR1 MRHNA and CDR2 SNTAGT. The CDR3 has 17 residues. The V end lost 8 bases, the J end lost 5 bases, and 25 bases lay between the germline ends. CDR3 sequence reads: CASYFGRGPTPYQPQHF. CDR3 nucleotides: TGTGCCAGCTACTTCGGGCGGGGCCCCACACCTTATCAGCCCCAGCATTTT.

This clonotype was detected ten times or more. The CDR3 DNA sequence: TGTGCCACCAGCAGATTTGGACAGGGGGCCAGGAGCAATCAGCCCCAGCATTTT. This sequence encodes CATSRFGQGARSNQPQHF. This chain links TRBV15 with TRBJ1-5; 11 nucleotides match TRBD1. CDR1 and CDR2 (germline): LNHNV, YYDKDF (reference sequence). Unmatched junction bases numbered 7, after V lost 2 bases and J lost 1 base. The CDR3 is 18 residues long.

This chain uses TRBV5-1 with TRBJ2-5; 9 nucleotides match TRBD2. The CDR3 covers 15 residues. The ends lost 7 bases at V and 1 base at J; junction bases unmatched: 8. Germline CDR1 reads SGHRS; CDR2 reads YFSETQ. CDR3 sequence (DNA): TGCGCCAGCGGCCCTGCGGGAGGGATCCAAGAGACCCAGTACTTC. It is translated as CASGPAGGIQETQYF.

V gene TRBV4-1 combines with J gene TRBJ2-7, with a weak D call TRBD1 (6 bases). Germline V gene lookup returns CDR1 MGHRA and CDR2 YSYEKL. Trimming cost V 6 bases and J 2 bases, with 11 bases left between them. The CDR3 spans 13 residues. The CDR3 DNA follows: TGCGCCAGCAGTGCGGCAGGGGCCTACGAGCAGTACTTC. It codes for CASSAAGAYEQYF.

The CDR3 loop reads CASSLGPGRDYEQYF. DNA of the CDR3: TGTGCCAGCAGCTTAGGTCCCGGGAGGGACTACGAGCAGTACTTC. The genes are TRBV7-6 and TRBJ2-7; 8 nucleotides line up with TRBD2. The CDR3 is 15 residues long. The ends lost 1 base at V and 3 bases at J; junction bases unmatched: 5. Per germline, CDR1 SGHVS and CDR2 FNYEAQ.